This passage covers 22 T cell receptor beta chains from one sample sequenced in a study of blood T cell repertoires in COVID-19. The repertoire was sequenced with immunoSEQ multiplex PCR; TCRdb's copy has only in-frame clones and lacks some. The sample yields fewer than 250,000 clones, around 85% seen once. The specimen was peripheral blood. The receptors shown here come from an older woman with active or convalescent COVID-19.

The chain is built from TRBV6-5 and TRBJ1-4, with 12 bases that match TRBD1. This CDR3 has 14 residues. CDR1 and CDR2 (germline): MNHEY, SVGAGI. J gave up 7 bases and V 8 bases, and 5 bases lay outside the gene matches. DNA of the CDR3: TGTGCCAGCCGGGACAGGGGGCAGAGTGAAAAACTGTTTTTT. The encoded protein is CASRDRGQSEKLFF.

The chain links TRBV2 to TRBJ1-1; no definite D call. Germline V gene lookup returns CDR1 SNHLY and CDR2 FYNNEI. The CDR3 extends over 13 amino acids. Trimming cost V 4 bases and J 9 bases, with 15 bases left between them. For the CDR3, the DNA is TGTGCCAGCAGTGCGCTAGGTGGATACAAAGCTTTCTTT. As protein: CASSALGGYKAFF. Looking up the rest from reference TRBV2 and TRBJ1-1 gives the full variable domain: EPEVTQTPSHQVTQMGQEVILRCVPISNHLYFYWYRQILGQKVEFLVSFYNNEISEKSEIFDDQFSVERPDGSNFTLKIRSTKLEDSAMYFCASSALGGYKAFFGQGTRLTVV.

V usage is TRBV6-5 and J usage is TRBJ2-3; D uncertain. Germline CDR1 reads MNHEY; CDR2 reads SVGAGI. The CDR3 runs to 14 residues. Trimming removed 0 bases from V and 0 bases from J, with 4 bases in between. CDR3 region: CASSYSGSTDTQYF. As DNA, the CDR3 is TGTGCCAGCAGTTACTCGGGCAGCACAGATACGCAGTATTTT.

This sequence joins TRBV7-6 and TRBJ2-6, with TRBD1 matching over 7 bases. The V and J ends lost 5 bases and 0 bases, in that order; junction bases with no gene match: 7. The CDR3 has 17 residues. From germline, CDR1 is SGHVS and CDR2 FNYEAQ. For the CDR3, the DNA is TGTGCCAGCAGCATGGGACAGTTAAACTCTGGGGCCAACGTCCTGACTTTC. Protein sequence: CASSMGQLNSGANVLTF.

In nucleotides, the CDR3 is TGTGCCAGCAGCTCACCTTACACGGCAGGCTGGAATTCACCCCTCCACTTT. It specifies CASSSPYTAGWNSPLHF. The chain couples TRBV7-6 to TRBJ1-6; no firm D call. The ends were cut back, 4 bases at V and 7 bases at J, with 20 bases in the middle. Looked up from germline, CDR1 is SGHVS and CDR2 is FNYEAQ. This CDR3 is built from 17 residues. Supplemented by reference TRBV7-6 and TRBJ1-6, the full variable domain reads GAGVSQSPRYKVTKRGQDVALRCDPISGHVSLYWYRQALGQGPEFLTYFNYEAQQDKSGLPNDRFSAERPEGSISTLTIQRTEQRDSAMYRCASSSPYTAGWNSPLHFGNGTRLTVT.

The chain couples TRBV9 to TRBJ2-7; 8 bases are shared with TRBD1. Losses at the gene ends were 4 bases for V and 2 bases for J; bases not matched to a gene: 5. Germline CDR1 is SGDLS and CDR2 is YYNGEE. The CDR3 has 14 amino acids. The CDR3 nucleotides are TGTGCCAGCAGCCAGGACAGGGTCCCCTACGAGCAGTACTTC. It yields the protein CASSQDRVPYEQYF.

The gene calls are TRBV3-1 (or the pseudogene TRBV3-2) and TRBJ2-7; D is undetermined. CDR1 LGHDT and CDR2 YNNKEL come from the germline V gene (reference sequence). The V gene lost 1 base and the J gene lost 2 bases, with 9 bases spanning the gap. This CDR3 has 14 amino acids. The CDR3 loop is CASSQAITPYEQYF. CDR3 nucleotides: TGTGCCAGCAGCCAAGCTATTACTCCCTACGAGCAGTACTTC.

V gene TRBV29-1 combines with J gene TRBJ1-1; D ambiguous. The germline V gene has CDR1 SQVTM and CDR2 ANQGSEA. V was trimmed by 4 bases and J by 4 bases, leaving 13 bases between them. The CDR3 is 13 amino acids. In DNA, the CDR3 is TGCAGCGTTGCTTTCAGCGGCAGCACTGAAGCTTTCTTT. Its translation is CSVAFSGSTEAFF.

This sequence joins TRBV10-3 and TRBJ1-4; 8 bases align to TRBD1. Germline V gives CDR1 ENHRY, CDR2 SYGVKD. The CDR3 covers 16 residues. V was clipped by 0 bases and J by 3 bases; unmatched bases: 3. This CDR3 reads CAISESGQGSNEKLFF. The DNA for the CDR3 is TGTGCCATCAGTGAGTCCGGACAGGGTTCTAATGAAAAACTGTTTTTT.

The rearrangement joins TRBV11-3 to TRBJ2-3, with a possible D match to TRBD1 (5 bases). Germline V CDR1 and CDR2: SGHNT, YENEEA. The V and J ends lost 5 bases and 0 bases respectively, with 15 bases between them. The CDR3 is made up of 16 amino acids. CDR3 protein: CASSARQGASTDTQYF. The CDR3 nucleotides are TGTGCCAGCAGCGCCCGCCAGGGTGCGAGCACAGATACGCAGTATTTT. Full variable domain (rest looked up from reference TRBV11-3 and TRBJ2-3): EAGVVQSPRYKIIEKKQPVAFWCNPISGHNTLYWYLQNLGQGPELLIRYENEEAVDDSQLPKDRFSAERLKGVDSTLKIQPAELGDSAVYLCASSARQGASTDTQYFGPGTRLTVL.

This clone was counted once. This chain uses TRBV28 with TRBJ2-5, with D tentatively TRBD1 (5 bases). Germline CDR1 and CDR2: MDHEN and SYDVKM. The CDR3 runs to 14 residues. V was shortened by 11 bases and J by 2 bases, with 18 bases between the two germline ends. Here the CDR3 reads CASGGQGTQETQYF. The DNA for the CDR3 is TGTGCCTCCGGTGGGCAGGGCACTCAAGAGACCCAGTACTTC.

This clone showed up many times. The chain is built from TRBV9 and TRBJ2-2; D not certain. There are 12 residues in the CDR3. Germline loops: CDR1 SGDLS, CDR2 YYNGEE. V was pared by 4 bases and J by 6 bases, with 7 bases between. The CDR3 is CASSSRAGELFF. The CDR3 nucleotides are TGTGCCAGCAGCTCGCGCGCCGGGGAGCTGTTTTTT. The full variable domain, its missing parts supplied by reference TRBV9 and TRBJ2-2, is DSGVTQTPKHLITATGQRVTLRCSPRSGDLSVYWYQQSLDQGLQFLIQYYNGEERAKGNILERFSAQQFPDLHSELNLSSLELGDSALYFCASSSRAGELFFGEGSRLTVL.

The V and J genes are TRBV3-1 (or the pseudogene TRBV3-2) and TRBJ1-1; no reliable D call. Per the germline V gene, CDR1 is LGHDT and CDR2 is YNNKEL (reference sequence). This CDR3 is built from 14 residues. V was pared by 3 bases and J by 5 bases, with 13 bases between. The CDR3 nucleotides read TGTGCCAGCAGCCATGCCGGGATGGGGACTGAAGCTTTCTTT. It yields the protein CASSHAGMGTEAFF.

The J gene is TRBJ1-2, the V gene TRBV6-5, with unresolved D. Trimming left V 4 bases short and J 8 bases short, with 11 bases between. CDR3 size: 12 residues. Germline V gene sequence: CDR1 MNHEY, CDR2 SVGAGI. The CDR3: CASSSVFEGYTF. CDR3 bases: TGTGCCAGCAGTTCGGTTTTTGAAGGCTACACCTTC.

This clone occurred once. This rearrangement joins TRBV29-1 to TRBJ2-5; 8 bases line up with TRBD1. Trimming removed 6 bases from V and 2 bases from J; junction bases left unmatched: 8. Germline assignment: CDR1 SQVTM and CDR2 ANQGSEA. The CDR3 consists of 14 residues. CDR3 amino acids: CSVAGTGYQETQYF. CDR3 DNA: TGCAGCGTAGCCGGGACAGGCTATCAAGAGACCCAGTACTTC.

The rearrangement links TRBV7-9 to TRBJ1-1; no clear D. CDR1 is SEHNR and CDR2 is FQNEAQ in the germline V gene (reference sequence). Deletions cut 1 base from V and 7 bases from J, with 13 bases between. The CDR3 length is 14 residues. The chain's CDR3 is CASSLEGSGNEAFF. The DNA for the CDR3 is TGTGCCAGCAGCTTAGAGGGTTCGGGAAATGAAGCTTTCTTT.

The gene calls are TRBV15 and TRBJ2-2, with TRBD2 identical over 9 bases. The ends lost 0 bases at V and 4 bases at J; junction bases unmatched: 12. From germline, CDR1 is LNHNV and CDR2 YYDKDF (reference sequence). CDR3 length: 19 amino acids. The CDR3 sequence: CATSRDGVAGEIFTGELFF. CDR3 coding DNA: TGTGCCACCAGCAGAGATGGGGTAGCGGGAGAGATTTTCACCGGGGAGCTGTTTTTT.

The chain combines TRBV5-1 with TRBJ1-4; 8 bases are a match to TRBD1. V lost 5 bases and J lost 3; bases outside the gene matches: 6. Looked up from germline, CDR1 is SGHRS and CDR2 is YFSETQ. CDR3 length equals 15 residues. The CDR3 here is CASRFTGGPNEKLFF. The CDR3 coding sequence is TGCGCCAGCAGATTTACAGGGGGTCCTAATGAAAAACTGTTTTTT.

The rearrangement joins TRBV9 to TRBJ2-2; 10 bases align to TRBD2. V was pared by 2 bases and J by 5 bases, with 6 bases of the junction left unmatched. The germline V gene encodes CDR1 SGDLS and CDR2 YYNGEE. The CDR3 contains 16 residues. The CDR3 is CASSVLAGVETGELFF. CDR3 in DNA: TGTGCCAGCAGCGTTCTAGCGGGAGTAGAAACCGGGGAGCTGTTTTTT.

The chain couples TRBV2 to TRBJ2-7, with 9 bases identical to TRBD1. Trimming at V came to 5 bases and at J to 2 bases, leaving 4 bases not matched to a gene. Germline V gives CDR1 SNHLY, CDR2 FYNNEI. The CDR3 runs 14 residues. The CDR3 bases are TGTGCCAGCAGTTGGACAGGGGACGCCTACGAGCAGTACGTC. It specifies CASSWTGDAYEQYV.

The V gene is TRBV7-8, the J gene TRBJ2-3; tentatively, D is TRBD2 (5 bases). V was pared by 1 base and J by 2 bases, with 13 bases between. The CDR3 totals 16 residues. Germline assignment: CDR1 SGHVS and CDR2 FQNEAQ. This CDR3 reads CASSLVVSGITDTQYF. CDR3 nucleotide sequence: TGTGCCAGCAGCTTAGTTGTCTCGGGGATCACAGATACGCAGTATTTT.

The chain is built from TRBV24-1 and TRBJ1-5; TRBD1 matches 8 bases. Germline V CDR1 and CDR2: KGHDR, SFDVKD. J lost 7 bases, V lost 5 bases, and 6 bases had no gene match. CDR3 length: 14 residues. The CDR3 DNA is TGTGCCACCAGTGGAAGCAGGGGGCAGCAGCCCCAGCATTTT. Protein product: CATSGSRGQQPQHF.